This T cell receptor (beta chain) is from a study of T cells in tuberculosis. Sequencing of TCR-alpha and TCR-beta chains was unpaired. Generated by immunoSEQ multiplex PCR, the TCRdb table keeps only in-frame clones and is missing some. The data show around 60,000 clones, 81% seen once. Sorting used thawed, overnight-rested PBMC stained with anti-CD3, a viability dye and GMM-loaded CD1B tetramer. C32 glucose monomycolate from Rhodococcus equi was loaded onto the CD1B tetramers. The CDR3 extends over 15 amino acids. CDR1 is SGHRS and CDR2 is YFSETQ in the germline V gene. The ends were cut back, 7 bases at V and 3 bases at J, with 19 bases in the middle.

The chain carries TRBV5-1 and TRBJ2-5, with a weak D call TRBD1 (7 bases). The sequencing sample was made of CD1b-GMM tetramer-negative cells sorted from PBMCs. The receptor was isolated from an adult woman with latent tuberculosis. Written as DNA, the CDR3 is TGCGCCAGCGAACTACAGGGGTGGGAGGAAGAGACCCAGTACTTC. It encodes CASELQGWEEETQYF.